What follows is one T cell receptor (beta chain) and its context. Its cognate antigen is unknown. The data derive from a study of cytotoxic CD8 clonotypes in ibrutinib-treated CLL. At the level of the study: Among the patients, 11 presented as relapsed/refractory and approximately 14 as treatment-naive; 17 showed unmutated IGHV.

TCR beta libraries used roughly 2 micrograms of DNA from cryopreserved PBMCs. Data came from immunoSEQ multiplex PCR; TCRdb stores just in-frame clones and leaves some out. The repertoire holds about 330,000 clones, with roughly 67% as singletons. V lost 5 bases, J lost 0 bases, and 13 bases lay in between. The germline CDR1 and CDR2 sequences are SGHVS and FQNEAQ. The CDR3 spans 16 residues. Broader study findings: Clonality went up at ibrutinib response and then declined back toward baseline at progression. Baseline clonality, above age-matched healthy donor levels, tracked circulating CD8+ T-cell counts.

This sequence was found in a human donor with chronic lymphocytic leukemia. The sequenced sample was PBMCs, obtained after 36 months of ibrutinib treatment. The genes are TRBV7-8 and TRBJ2-2; weak D call: TRBD2 (6 bases). CDR3 protein: CASSGRTGANTGELFF. CDR3 sequence (DNA): TGTGCCAGCAGCGGGAGGACTGGTGCGAACACCGGGGAGCTGTTTTTT.